Presented here are 22 T cell receptor beta chains from one specimen sequenced in a study of blood T cell repertoires in COVID-19. Generated by immunoSEQ multiplex PCR, the TCRdb table keeps only in-frame clones and is missing some. The repertoire holds approximately 220,000 clones, with roughly 85% as singletons. Sequencing was performed on peripheral blood. These receptors came from a middle-aged woman with active or convalescent COVID-19.

This chain uses TRBV28 with TRBJ1-4, with D uncertain. The CDR3 contains 12 residues. Germline-derived CDR1 and CDR2 are MDHEN and SYDVKM. Trimming shortened V by 6 bases and J by 3 bases, and 5 bases separated the two germline ends. The CDR3: CASRASNEKLFF. The CDR3 region has the DNA TGTGCCAGCAGAGCCTCTAATGAAAAACTGTTTTTT.

The chain joins TRBV7-3 to TRBJ2-1; 12 bases fit TRBD2. Unmatched junction bases numbered 6, after V lost 5 bases and J lost 7 bases. Germline loops: CDR1 SGHTA, CDR2 FQGTGA. This CDR3 comprises 15 residues. In DNA form, the CDR3 reads TGTGCCAGCAGCCCCAGAACTAGCGGGAGGAATGAGCAGTTCTTC. Translated, it gives CASSPRTSGRNEQFF.

The chain has TRBV7-2 and TRBJ1-2; 7 bases are shared with TRBD1. V shed 3 bases and J 3 bases; nucleotides not matched to a gene: 7. The germline gives CDR1 SGHTA, CDR2 FQGNSA. This CDR3 comprises 15 residues. DNA of the CDR3: TGTGCCAGCAGCTTTCGACAGGGTTACGACTATGGCTACACCTTC. It encodes CASSFRQGYDYGYTF.

V is TRBV29-1 and J is TRBJ1-1; D is ambiguous. Trimming cost V 5 bases and J 4 bases, with 14 bases left between them. Germline CDR1 and CDR2: SQVTM and ANQGSEA. The CDR3 extends over 13 amino acids. DNA of the CDR3: TGCAGCGTTTTCCCCGAGCAAGCCACTGAAGCTTTCTTT. It translates to CSVFPEQATEAFF.

The chain joins TRBV7-9 to TRBJ1-5; 8 positions agree with TRBD1. V gave up 4 bases and J gave up 8 bases; unmatched junction bases: 10. Germline loops: CDR1 SEHNR, CDR2 FQNEAQ (reference sequence). The CDR3 is 15 amino acids. The CDR3 DNA reads as TGTGCCAGCAGCTCCAACCAGGGGGCGAGGGAGCCCCAGCATTTT. This translates into CASSSNQGAREPQHF.

This clone occurred once. V gene TRBV6-5 combines with J gene TRBJ1-6; 9 positions agree with TRBD1. V shed 4 bases and J 10 bases; nucleotides not matched to a gene: 5. The CDR3 is 14 amino acids. Germline V CDR1 and CDR2: MNHEY, SVGAGI. CDR3 sequence: CASSWDRAGSPLHF. The DNA of the CDR3 is TGTGCCAGCAGTTGGGACAGGGCGGGGTCACCCCTCCACTTT.

The chain joins TRBV5-1 to TRBJ1-4; 8 nucleotides match TRBD1. There are 14 residues in the CDR3. Germline V gene lookup returns CDR1 SGHRS and CDR2 YFSETQ. With 5 bases clipped from V and 8 bases from J, the junction kept 8 bases outside the gene matches. CDR3 in DNA: TGCGCCAGCAGGGTGGACAGGGATGGCGAAAAACTGTTTTTT. It specifies CASRVDRDGEKLFF.

V usage is TRBV25-1 and J usage is TRBJ1-2, with 8 bases matching TRBD1. CDR1 MGHDK and CDR2 SYGVNS come from the germline V gene. The CDR3 is 17 amino acids. With 1 base clipped from V and 5 bases from J, the junction kept 12 bases outside the gene matches. The CDR3 nucleotides are TGTGCCAGCAGTGAATCCCCCGGGACAGGTTTAAGTTATGGCTACACCTTC. It translates to CASSESPGTGLSYGYTF.

V and J are TRBV5-6 and TRBJ2-1, with D possibly matching TRBD2 (6 bases). Germline loops: CDR1 SGHDT, CDR2 YYEEEE. V lost 4 bases to trimming and J lost 0 bases, with 11 bases between them. The CDR3 runs 15 residues. This chain's CDR3 is CASSPRGASYNEQFF. CDR3 in DNA: TGTGCCAGCAGCCCCCGCGGGGCCTCCTACAATGAGCAGTTCTTC. Using reference TRBV5-6 and TRBJ2-1 for the parts outside the CDR3, the full variable domain is DAGVTQSPTHLIKTRGQQVTLRCSPKSGHDTVSWYQQALGQGPQFIFQYYEEEERQRGNFPDRFSGHQFPNYSSELNVNALLLGDSALYLCASSPRGASYNEQFFGPGTRLTVL.

The chain couples TRBV2 to TRBJ2-7, with D uncertain. Per the germline V gene, CDR1 is SNHLY and CDR2 is FYNNEI. V was shortened by 5 bases and J by 3 bases, with 5 bases between the two germline ends. The CDR3 is made up of 11 amino acids. CDR3: CASSPIYEQYF. Written as DNA, the CDR3 is TGTGCCAGCAGTCCAATCTACGAGCAGTACTTC.

J is TRBJ2-7 and V is TRBV4-2, with 9 bases lining up with TRBD1. This CDR3 region has 15 residues. V was pared by 4 bases and J by 6 bases, with 10 bases of the junction left unmatched. CDR1 is LGHNA and CDR2 is YNFKEQ in the germline V gene. The DNA of the CDR3 is TGTGCCAGCAGCCGGGGGGACAGGGATACTCCCGAGCAGTACTTC. This sequence encodes CASSRGDRDTPEQYF.

In DNA, the CDR3 is TGTGCCAGCAGCCCAGGGGTTGGTGAGCAGTTCTTC. Translating gives CASSPGVGEQFF. V and J are TRBV7-9 and TRBJ2-1; D is perhaps TRBD1 (6 bases). The CDR3 covers 12 residues. V was shortened by 5 bases and J by 9 bases, with 11 bases between the two germline ends. The V gene's germline CDR1 is SEHNR and CDR2 FQNEAQ (reference sequence).

Here the CDR3 reads CASSSQGDEKLFF. Written as DNA, the CDR3 is TGTGCCAGCAGCTCACAGGGGGATGAAAAACTGTTTTTT. The chain employs TRBV7-2 and TRBJ1-4; the match to TRBD1 covers 8 bases. The CDR3 totals 13 residues. After removal of 4 bases from V and 6 bases from J, the junction contained 1 base not matched to a gene. Germline V gives CDR1 SGHTA, CDR2 FQGNSA.

The V call is TRBV12-3 or TRBV12-4, the J call TRBJ2-3; the D gene is possibly TRBD1 (6 bases). The CDR3 is made up of 12 amino acids. Trimming removed 7 bases at V and 4 bases at J, with 9 bases between. The chain's CDR3 is CASTAGADTQYF. CDR3 nucleotides: TGTGCCAGCACGGCAGGGGCAGATACGCAGTATTTT.

This clone was seen only once. The chain has TRBV11-2 and TRBJ2-5, with D possibly TRBD1 on 6 matching bases. The CDR3 extends over 15 amino acids. Germline-derived CDR1 and CDR2 are SGHAT and FQNNGV. V was trimmed by 1 base and J by 5 bases, leaving 14 bases between them. The chain's CDR3 is CASSLAPRGLETQYF. For the CDR3, the DNA is TGTGCCAGCAGCTTAGCCCCGAGGGGGTTGGAGACCCAGTACTTC.

The CDR3 protein is CASSHPDTPEQYF. The CDR3 nucleotides are TGTGCCAGCAGCCACCCGGACACGCCTGAGCAGTACTTC. The J gene is TRBJ2-7, the V gene TRBV5-5; perhaps TRBD1 as D (5 bases). The CDR3 runs to 13 residues. In germline, CDR1 is SGHKS, CDR2 YYEKEE (reference sequence). V lost 4 bases, J lost 7 bases, and 15 bases lay in between.

The rearrangement uses TRBV7-9 and TRBJ2-5; 14 nucleotides agree with TRBD2. Germline V gene data show CDR1 as SEHNR and CDR2 as FQNEAQ (reference sequence). J was trimmed by 2 bases and V by 8 bases; bases with no gene match: 7. CDR3 length: 16 amino acids. CDR3 protein: CASQIGTSGSQETQYF. Here the CDR3 DNA reads TGTGCCAGCCAGATAGGGACTAGCGGGAGTCAAGAGACCCAGTACTTC.

V and J are TRBV4-1 and TRBJ2-5; tentative D call: TRBD2 (6 bases). The CDR3 runs to 15 residues. The germline V gene encodes CDR1 MGHRA and CDR2 YSYEKL. V was shortened by 1 base and J by 1 base, with 10 bases between the two germline ends. The CDR3 coding sequence is TGCGCCAGCAGCCAAGCGGGAGTATCCCAAGAGACCCAGTACTTC. Translation: CASSQAGVSQETQYF.

As regards this clone: The same CDR3 can be traced to other DNA sequences in this sample. This chain uses TRBV5-1 with TRBJ1-6; TRBD1 matches at 10 bases. J gave up 8 bases and V 0 bases, and 2 bases lay outside the gene matches. The CDR3 length is 15 residues. The germline gives CDR1 SGHRS, CDR2 YFSETQ. The chain's CDR3 is CASSLGQGAHSPLHF. The CDR3 DNA reads as TGCGCCAGCAGCTTGGGACAGGGGGCGCATTCACCCCTCCACTTT.

The gene calls are TRBV9 and TRBJ2-5, with D unresolved. CDR3 size: 13 residues. CDR1 and CDR2 (germline): SGDLS, YYNGEE. V lost 5 bases and J 2 bases, leaving 10 bases between the germline ends. CDR3 sequence: CASSTHQQETQYF. The DNA of the CDR3 is TGTGCCAGCAGTACTCACCAACAAGAGACCCAGTACTTC.

This clone was counted only a few times. The chain has TRBV7-8 and TRBJ1-4; TRBD1 matches at 9 bases. V was clipped by 2 bases and J by 6 bases; unmatched bases: 1. The germline gives CDR1 SGHVS, CDR2 FQNEAQ. CDR3 size: 14 residues. The CDR3 protein is CASSLNRGHEKLFF. The CDR3 DNA reads as TGTGCCAGCAGCTTAAACAGGGGGCATGAAAAACTGTTTTTT. Looking up the rest from reference TRBV7-8 and TRBJ1-4 gives the full variable domain: GAGVSQSPRYKVAKRGQDVALRCDPISGHVSLFWYQQALGQGPEFLTYFQNEAQLDKSGLPSDRFFAERPEGSVSTLKIQRTQQEDSAVYLCASSLNRGHEKLFFGSGTQLSVL.

V and J are TRBV7-6 and TRBJ1-2; D is ambiguous. Germline-derived CDR1 and CDR2 are SGHVS and FNYEAQ. V was pared by 3 bases and J by 3 bases, with 17 bases between. This CDR3 has 16 residues. CDR3 amino acids: CASSFMRVCVDYGYTF. DNA for the CDR3: TGTGCCAGCAGCTTTATGCGGGTTTGTGTCGACTATGGCTACACCTTC.